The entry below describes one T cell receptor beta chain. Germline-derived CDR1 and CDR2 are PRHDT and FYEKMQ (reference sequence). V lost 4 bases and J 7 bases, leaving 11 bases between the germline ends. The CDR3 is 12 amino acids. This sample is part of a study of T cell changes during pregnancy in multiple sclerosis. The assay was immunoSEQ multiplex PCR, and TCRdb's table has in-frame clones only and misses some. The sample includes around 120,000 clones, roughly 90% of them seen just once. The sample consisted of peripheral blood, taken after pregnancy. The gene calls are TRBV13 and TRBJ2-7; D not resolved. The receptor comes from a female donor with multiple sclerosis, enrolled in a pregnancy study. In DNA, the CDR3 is TGTGCCAGCAGCTCTGGGCCAGAGGAGCAGTACTTC. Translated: CASSSGPEEQYF.